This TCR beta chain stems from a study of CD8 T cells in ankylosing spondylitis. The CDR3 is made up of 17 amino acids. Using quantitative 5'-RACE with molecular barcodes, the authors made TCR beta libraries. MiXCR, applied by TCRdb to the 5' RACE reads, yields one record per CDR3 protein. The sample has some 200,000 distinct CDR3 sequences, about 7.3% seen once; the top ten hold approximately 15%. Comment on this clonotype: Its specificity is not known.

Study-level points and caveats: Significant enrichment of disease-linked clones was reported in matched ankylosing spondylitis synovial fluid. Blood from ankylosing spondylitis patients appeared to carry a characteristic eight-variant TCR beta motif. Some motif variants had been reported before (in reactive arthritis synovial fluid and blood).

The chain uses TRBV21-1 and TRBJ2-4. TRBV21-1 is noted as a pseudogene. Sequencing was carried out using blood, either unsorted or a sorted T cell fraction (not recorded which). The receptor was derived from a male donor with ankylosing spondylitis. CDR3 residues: CASSTRFSQRAKNIQYF. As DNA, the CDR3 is TGTGCCAGCAGCACAAGGTTCTCACAGAGGGCCAAAAACATTCAGTACTTC.